This TCR beta chain comes out of a study of T cells in pancreatic ductal adenocarcinoma. CDR3 size: 15 residues. Germline trimming cut 5 bases from V and 4 bases from J; bases unmatched to any gene: 7. Looked up from germline, CDR1 is SGHTA and CDR2 is FQGNSA. No neoadjuvant therapy was given to the selected pancreatic ductal adenocarcinoma patients before their surgery. Using immunoSEQ multiplex PCR, the repertoire was profiled, and TCRdb retains in-frame clones only, with some absent. The sample has 7,500 to 9,000 clones; nearly 90% are singletons. The specimen sequenced was PBMCs. The receptor was derived from a human donor with pancreatic ductal adenocarcinoma. The V and J genes are TRBV7-2 and TRBJ1-1, with 10 bases fitting TRBD1. CDR3 nucleotides: TGTGCCAGCAGCCCTGGACAGGGGGGGAGCACTGAAGCTTTCTTT. Its protein product is CASSPGQGGSTEAFF.